The clone carrying this TCR beta chain appeared once. The source of the sample is a study of blood T cell repertoires in COVID-19. On the study more broadly: Sites in the United States, Italy and Spain provided acute and convalescent COVID-19 samples. T cells, B-cell-depleted T cells, or PBMCs supplied cDNA or gDNA.

Original processing notes: Quantification of nucleated cells was approximated via reference gene primer amplification. TCRdb keeps only in-frame clones here, not all; method: immunoSEQ multiplex PCR. V and J calls and clone size are as listed in that table; D and trimming were resolved from the DNA. The sample lists 100,000 to 130,000 clones, about 83% occurring once. V was shortened by 0 bases and J by 1 base, with 3 bases between the two germline ends. Germline CDR1 is WNHNN and CDR2 is SYGVQD (reference sequence). The CDR3 runs 13 residues. The chain links TRBV10-1 to TRBJ1-1; D is uncertain. Sequencing was performed on peripheral blood. The TCR sequence derives from a woman in her seventies with acute or convalescent COVID-19. CDR3 amino acids: CASSESRNTEAFF. Written as DNA, the CDR3 is TGCGCCAGCAGTGAGTCCCGGAACACTGAAGCTTTCTTT.